One sample yielded the 32 T cell receptor beta chains listed below, sequenced in a study of T cell changes during pregnancy in multiple sclerosis. Only in-frame clones appear in the TCRdb table, and some are missing; sequencing was by immunoSEQ multiplex PCR. The sample records 50,000 to 75,000 clones, 90% being singletons. Sequences were derived from peripheral blood, sampled in the first trimester of pregnancy. These receptors were collected from a female donor in good health, enrolled as a control in a pregnancy study.

This sequence joins TRBV7-2 and TRBJ1-5; D gene ambiguous. The CDR3 contains 13 residues. Trimming removed 5 bases from V and 4 bases from J, with 9 bases in between. Germline CDR1 and CDR2: SGHTA and FQGNSA. The CDR3 DNA sequence: TGTGCCAGCAGCCCGTACACGAATCAGCCCCAGCATTTT. This codes for CASSPYTNQPQHF. Filled out from reference TRBV7-2 and TRBJ1-5, the complete variable domain reads GAGVSQSPSNKVTEKGKDVELRCDPISGHTALYWYRQSLGQGLEFLIYFQGNSAPDKSGLPSDRFSAERTGGSVSTLTIQRTQQEDSAVYLCASSPYTNQPQHFGDGTRLSIL.

The chain joins TRBV18 to TRBJ2-1, with no clear D. The CDR3 runs 12 residues. V lost 1 base, J lost 6 bases, and 4 bases lay in between. Germline CDR1 is KGHSH and CDR2 is LQKENI. CDR3 sequence reads: CASSPRVNEQFF. As DNA, the CDR3 is TGTGCCAGCTCACCACGCGTCAATGAGCAGTTCTTC.

The chain links TRBV4-2 to TRBJ1-3, with D unclear. The V end was cut by 1 base, the J end by 0 bases, with 7 bases between. This CDR3 has 15 amino acids. In germline, CDR1 is LGHNA, CDR2 YNFKEQ. For the CDR3, the DNA is TGTGCCAGCAGCCAAGGCGCCAACTCTGGAAACACCATATATTTT. Protein: CASSQGANSGNTIYF.

The gene calls are TRBV10-3 and TRBJ2-7; tentatively, D is TRBD2 (5 bases). V was shortened by 3 bases and J by 3 bases, with 15 bases between the two germline ends. CDR1 ENHRY and CDR2 SYGVKD come from the germline V gene. The CDR3 loop spans 15 amino acids. The CDR3: CAISDAGAANYEQYF. The CDR3 DNA follows: TGTGCCATCAGTGATGCGGGTGCCGCGAACTACGAGCAGTACTTC.

This clone was recorded a few times. J is TRBJ1-2 and V is TRBV18; D is unclear. Trimming pared 2 bases from V and 6 bases from J, leaving 10 bases between. This CDR3 has 13 amino acids. The germline V gene has CDR1 KGHSH and CDR2 LQKENI. The CDR3 sequence: CASSPEGFHGYTF. As DNA, the CDR3 is TGTGCCAGCTCACCAGAGGGATTCCATGGCTACACCTTC.

This chain connects TRBV2 to TRBJ1-1; no clear D. V was shortened by 4 bases and J by 1 base, with 7 bases between the two germline ends. CDR3 length equals 13 residues. The germline CDR1 and CDR2 sequences are SNHLY and FYNNEI. The DNA for the CDR3 is TGTGCCAGCAGTGTGGCCAGGAACACTGAAGCTTTCTTT. Amino acids: CASSVARNTEAFF.

This clone was detected once. This sequence joins TRBV4-3 and TRBJ1-2, with D possibly matching TRBD1 (6 bases). This CDR3 is built from 14 residues. Per the germline V gene, CDR1 is LGHNA and CDR2 is YSLEER. V was shortened by 2 bases and J by 3 bases, with 10 bases between the two germline ends. CDR3 sequence (DNA): TGCGCCAGCAGCCAACAAGGGGGGGACTATGGCTACACCTTC. It codes for CASSQQGGDYGYTF.

The chain employs TRBV10-2 and TRBJ2-7, with TRBD2 as a possible D gene (5 bases). The CDR3 has 13 amino acids. V lost 8 bases and J 4 bases, leaving 15 bases between the germline ends. From germline, CDR1 is WSHSY and CDR2 SAAADI. CDR3 coding DNA: TGCGCCAGCGGACTTCCCGTTCTTTACGAGCAGTACTTC. Amino acids: CASGLPVLYEQYF.

This clone came up many times. The chain uses TRBV9 and TRBJ1-4, with D possibly TRBD1 on 5 matching bases. Looked up from germline, CDR1 is SGDLS and CDR2 is YYNGEE. With 0 bases removed from V and 3 bases from J, the gap between germline ends came to 9 bases. The CDR3 is made up of 15 amino acids. The CDR3 DNA sequence: TGTGCCAGCAGCGTAGGGGGCAGTTCTAATGAAAAACTGTTTTTT. This encodes CASSVGGSSNEKLFF.

The V gene is TRBV7-2, the J gene TRBJ2-3; possibly TRBD2 for D (5 bases). CDR1 and CDR2 (germline): SGHTA, FQGNSA. The CDR3 spans 15 residues. V was cut by 4 bases and J by 2 bases, with 13 bases left in between. The CDR3 nucleotides read TGTGCCAGCAGCTCACTAGGCAGCCTCACAGATACGCAGTATTTT. As protein: CASSSLGSLTDTQYF.

The chain employs TRBV28 and TRBJ1-1, with D unresolved. Germline V gene data show CDR1 as MDHEN and CDR2 as SYDVKM. The CDR3 is 14 residues long. V was shortened by 3 bases and J by 0 bases, with 8 bases between the two germline ends. Here the CDR3 DNA reads TGTGCCAGCAGTTTTGACACCTTGAACACTGAAGCTTTCTTT. Protein product: CASSFDTLNTEAFF.

CDR3 sequence reads: CASSFNGVITDTQYF. The CDR3 DNA reads TGTGCCAGCAGCTTTAACGGGGTAATCACAGATACGCAGTATTTT. The chain recombines TRBV7-2 with TRBJ2-3; D is perhaps TRBD2 (5 bases). The CDR3 extends over 15 amino acids. The germline V gene encodes CDR1 SGHTA and CDR2 FQGNSA. V was pared by 3 bases and J by 2 bases, with 12 bases between.

The chain has TRBV6-5 and TRBJ2-5; TRBD1 might be the D (6 bases). The J call is uncertain, as TRBJ2-7 better fits the DNA end. Germline lookup yields CDR1 MNHEY and CDR2 SVGAGI. This CDR3 spans 14 amino acids. The CDR3 reads CASSPGAGDLEQYF. CDR3 nucleotide sequence: TGTGCCAGCAGTCCCGGGGCAGGGGACCTCGAGCAGTACTTC.

J is TRBJ2-3 and V is TRBV5-1; the D is unclear. The germline CDR1 and CDR2 sequences are SGHRS and YFSETQ. V lost 5 bases and J 2 bases, leaving 9 bases between the germline ends. The CDR3 loop spans 13 amino acids. The CDR3 is CASRETVTDTQYF. DNA for the CDR3: TGCGCCAGCAGGGAGACTGTCACAGATACGCAGTATTTT.

The gene calls are TRBV9 and TRBJ1-3; TRBD1 is a possible D gene (5 bases). The CDR3 runs 14 residues. Germline lookup yields CDR1 SGDLS and CDR2 YYNGEE. Trimming left V 4 bases short and J 4 bases short, with 12 bases between. The CDR3 nucleotides read TGTGCCAGCAGCCCCTCCGGGGGGGGAAACACCATATATTTT. Translating it yields CASSPSGGGNTIYF.

This chain's CDR3 is CASSSPLVEGYTF. DNA of the CDR3: TGTGCCAGCAGCTCACCCTTGGTAGAGGGCTACACCTTC. The gene calls are TRBV7-9 and TRBJ1-2; D is unresolved. Per the germline V gene, CDR1 is SEHNR and CDR2 is FQNEAQ (reference sequence). CDR3 length: 13 residues. V lost 4 bases and J lost 8, with 14 bases in between.

The chain combines TRBV6-5 with TRBJ1-2; TRBD1 matches 8 bases. CDR1 and CDR2 (germline): MNHEY, SVGAGI. This CDR3 has 14 residues. V shed 2 bases and J 3 bases; nucleotides not matched to a gene: 2. The DNA for the CDR3 is TGTGCCAGCAGTTACCTGACAGGGGACTATGGCTACACCTTC. It yields the protein CASSYLTGDYGYTF.

The gene calls are TRBV28 and TRBJ1-1; 7 bases align to TRBD1. Per the germline V gene, CDR1 is MDHEN and CDR2 is SYDVKM. CDR3 length: 15 amino acids. V shed 9 bases and J 1 base; nucleotides not matched to a gene: 11. The CDR3 DNA reads TGTGCCAGAGGGGACAGAGGGTCGCAGAACACTGAAGCTTTCTTT. This encodes CARGDRGSQNTEAFF.

The chain links TRBV9 to TRBJ1-5; 7 positions match TRBD1. V dropped 3 bases and J dropped 6; count of bases not matched to a gene: 6. Germline values: CDR1 SGDLS, CDR2 YYNGEE. The CDR3 loop spans 14 amino acids. The CDR3 nucleotides are TGTGCCAGCAGCGCACAGGGGCTCCCTCAGCCCCAGCATTTT. Residues: CASSAQGLPQPQHF.

The chain carries TRBV19 and TRBJ2-3; 10 bases map to TRBD1. The CDR3 runs 12 residues. With V trimmed by 3 bases and J by 11 bases, 2 bases remained unmatched. Germline loops: CDR1 LNHDA, CDR2 SQIVND (reference sequence). The CDR3 DNA reads TGTGCCAGTAGTATCGGGACAGGGGTGCAGTATTTT. This codes for CASSIGTGVQYF.

V gene TRBV4-3 combines with J gene TRBJ2-7; 9 bases are a match to TRBD2. Germline trimming cut 0 bases from V and 6 bases from J; bases unmatched to any gene: 9. This CDR3 comprises 16 residues. Germline assignment: CDR1 LGHNA and CDR2 YSLEER. CDR3 DNA sequence: TGCGCCAGCAGCCAAGATGGAGGTAGCGGGAGTCGCGAGCAGTACTTC. The encoded protein is CASSQDGGSGSREQYF.

V and J are TRBV7-9 and TRBJ1-5; 8 nucleotides match TRBD1. V trimming: 5 bases; J trimming: 9 bases; junction bases outside the gene matches: 12. The CDR3 covers 15 residues. The germline V gene has CDR1 SEHNR and CDR2 FQNEAQ (reference sequence). The CDR3 nucleotides read TGTGCCAGCAGCAGCAGTGCAGGGGGCCCCAGGCCCCAGCATTTT. Translating gives CASSSSAGGPRPQHF.

The chain carries TRBV7-9 and TRBJ2-5, with TRBD2 identical over 11 bases. Germline assignment: CDR1 SEHNR and CDR2 FQNEAQ (reference sequence). This CDR3 has 16 residues. Trimming at V came to 0 bases and at J to 5 bases, leaving 5 bases not matched to a gene. The CDR3 reads CASSLAPASGRETQYF. In DNA form, the CDR3 reads TGTGCCAGCAGCTTAGCGCCGGCTAGCGGGAGGGAGACCCAGTACTTC.

The rearrangement links TRBV25-1 to TRBJ2-2; D is undetermined. From germline, CDR1 is MGHDK and CDR2 SYGVNS. The CDR3 contains 14 residues. V was trimmed by 4 bases and J by 0 bases, leaving 6 bases between them. The CDR3 nucleotides are TGTGCCAGCAGTGCAGGCACGAACACCGGGGAGCTGTTTTTT. It is translated as CASSAGTNTGELFF.

This clone was seen a few times. The CDR3 coding sequence is TGCGCCAGCAGCGCCGGGACTAGCGGGAGGGCCCAGTATTTT. It translates to CASSAGTSGRAQYF. The rearrangement joins TRBV10-2 to TRBJ2-3; 16 positions match TRBD2. The junction had 6 bases not matched to a gene; V was cut back by 6 bases and J by 12 bases. The CDR3 has 14 amino acids. CDR1 WSHSY and CDR2 SAAADI come from the germline V gene.

The gene calls are TRBV7-3 and TRBJ1-3; 8 bases match TRBD1. The CDR3 is 17 amino acids. Germline trimming cut 5 bases from V and 0 bases from J; bases unmatched to any gene: 9. Germline CDR1 and CDR2: SGHTA and FQGTGA. The CDR3 DNA sequence: TGTGCCAGCAGCCTATATGGACAGGGCTTCTCTGGAAACACCATATATTTT. It encodes CASSLYGQGFSGNTIYF.

The chain has TRBV9 and TRBJ2-2; D remains ambiguous. There are 11 residues in the CDR3. Trimming removed 0 bases from V and 8 bases from J, with 2 bases in between. Germline V gene lookup returns CDR1 SGDLS and CDR2 YYNGEE. The CDR3, as DNA: TGTGCCAGCAGCGTAGCTGGGGAGCTGTTTTTT. Protein sequence: CASSVAGELFF.

The genes are TRBV19 and TRBJ2-2, with 9 bases lining up with TRBD2. CDR3 size: 16 residues. With 4 bases clipped from V and 5 bases from J, the junction kept 8 bases outside the gene matches. Germline V gene data show CDR1 as LNHDA and CDR2 as SQIVND (reference sequence). CDR3 amino acids: CASSTSGGTLTGELFF. In nucleotides, the CDR3 is TGTGCCAGTAGTACAAGCGGGGGGACCCTAACCGGGGAGCTGTTTTTT.

V usage is TRBV9 and J usage is TRBJ2-5; 7 nucleotides align to TRBD1. This CDR3 is built from 15 residues. V trimming: 0 bases; J trimming: 1 base; junction bases outside the gene matches: 3. In germline, CDR1 is SGDLS, CDR2 YYNGEE. The CDR3 protein is CASSVAGQAQETQYF. The CDR3 bases are TGTGCCAGCAGCGTAGCTGGACAGGCCCAAGAGACCCAGTACTTC.

The chain couples TRBV6-1 to TRBJ1-1, with D possibly being TRBD1 (5 bases). Trimming removed 8 bases from V and 2 bases from J, with 12 bases in between. The CDR3 is 13 residues long. Per germline, CDR1 MNHNS and CDR2 SASEGT. CDR3 loop: CASLRALNTEAFF. CDR3 sequence (DNA): TGTGCCAGCCTCAGGGCTCTCAACACTGAAGCTTTCTTT.

The chain combines TRBV7-3 with TRBJ1-5; possible D gene TRBD1, 5 bases. Germline lookup yields CDR1 SGHTA and CDR2 FQGTGA. The CDR3 contains 12 residues. V lost 10 bases to trimming and J lost 1 base, with 8 bases between them. CDR3 in DNA: TGTGCCAACAAGGGGAGCAATCAGCCCCAGCATTTT. Protein: CANKGSNQPQHF.

In its sample, this clone was seen once. The rearrangement joins TRBV6-6 to TRBJ1-1; weak D call: TRBD1 (5 bases). V was shortened by 4 bases and J by 0 bases, with 15 bases between the two germline ends. CDR1 is MNHNY and CDR2 is SVGAGI in the germline V gene (reference sequence). The CDR3 length is 16 residues. The CDR3 nucleotides read TGTGCCAGCAGTTCCATCCGACAGACCCTGAACACTGAAGCTTTCTTT. Protein sequence: CASSSIRQTLNTEAFF.